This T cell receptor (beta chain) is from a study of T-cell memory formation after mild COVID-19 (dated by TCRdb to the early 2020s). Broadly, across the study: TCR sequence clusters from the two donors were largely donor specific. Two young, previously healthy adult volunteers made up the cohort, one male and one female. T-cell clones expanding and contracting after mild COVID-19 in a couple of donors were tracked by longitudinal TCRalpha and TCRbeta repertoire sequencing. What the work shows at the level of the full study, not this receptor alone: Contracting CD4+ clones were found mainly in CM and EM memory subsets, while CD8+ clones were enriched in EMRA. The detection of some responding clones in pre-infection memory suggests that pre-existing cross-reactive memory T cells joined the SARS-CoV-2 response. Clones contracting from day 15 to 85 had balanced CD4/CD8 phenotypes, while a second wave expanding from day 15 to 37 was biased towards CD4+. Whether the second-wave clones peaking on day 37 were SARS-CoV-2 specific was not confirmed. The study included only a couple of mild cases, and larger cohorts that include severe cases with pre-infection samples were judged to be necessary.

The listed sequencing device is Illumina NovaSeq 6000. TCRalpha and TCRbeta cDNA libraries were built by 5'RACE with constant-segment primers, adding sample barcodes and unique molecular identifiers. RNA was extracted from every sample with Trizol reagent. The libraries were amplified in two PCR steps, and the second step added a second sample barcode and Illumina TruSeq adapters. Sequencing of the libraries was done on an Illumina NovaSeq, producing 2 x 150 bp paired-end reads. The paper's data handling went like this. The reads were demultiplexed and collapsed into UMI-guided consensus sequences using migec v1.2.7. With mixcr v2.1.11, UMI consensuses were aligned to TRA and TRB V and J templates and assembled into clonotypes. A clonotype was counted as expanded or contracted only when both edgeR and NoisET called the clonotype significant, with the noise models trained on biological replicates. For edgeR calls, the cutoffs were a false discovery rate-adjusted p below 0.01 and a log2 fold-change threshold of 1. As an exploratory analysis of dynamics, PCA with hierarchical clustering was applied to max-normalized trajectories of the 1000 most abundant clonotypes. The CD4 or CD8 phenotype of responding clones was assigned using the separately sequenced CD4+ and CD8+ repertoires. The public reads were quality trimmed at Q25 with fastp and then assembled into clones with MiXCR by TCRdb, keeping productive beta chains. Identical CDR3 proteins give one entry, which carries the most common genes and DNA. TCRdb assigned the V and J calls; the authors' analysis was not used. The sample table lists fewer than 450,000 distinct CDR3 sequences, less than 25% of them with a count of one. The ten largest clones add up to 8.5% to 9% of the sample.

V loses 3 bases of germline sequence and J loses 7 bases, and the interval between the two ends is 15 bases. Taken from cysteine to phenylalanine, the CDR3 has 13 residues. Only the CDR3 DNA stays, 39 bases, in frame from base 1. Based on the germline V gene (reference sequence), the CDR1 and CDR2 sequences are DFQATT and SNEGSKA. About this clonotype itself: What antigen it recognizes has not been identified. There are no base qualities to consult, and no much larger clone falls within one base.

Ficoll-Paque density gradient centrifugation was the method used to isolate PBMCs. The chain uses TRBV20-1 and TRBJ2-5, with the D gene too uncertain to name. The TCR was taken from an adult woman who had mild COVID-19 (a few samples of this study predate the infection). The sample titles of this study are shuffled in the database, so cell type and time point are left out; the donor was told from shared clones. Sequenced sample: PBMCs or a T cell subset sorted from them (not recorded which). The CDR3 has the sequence CSASRQNIWTQYF. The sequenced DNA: TGCAGTGCTAGTAGGCAGAACATATGGACCCAGTACTTC.